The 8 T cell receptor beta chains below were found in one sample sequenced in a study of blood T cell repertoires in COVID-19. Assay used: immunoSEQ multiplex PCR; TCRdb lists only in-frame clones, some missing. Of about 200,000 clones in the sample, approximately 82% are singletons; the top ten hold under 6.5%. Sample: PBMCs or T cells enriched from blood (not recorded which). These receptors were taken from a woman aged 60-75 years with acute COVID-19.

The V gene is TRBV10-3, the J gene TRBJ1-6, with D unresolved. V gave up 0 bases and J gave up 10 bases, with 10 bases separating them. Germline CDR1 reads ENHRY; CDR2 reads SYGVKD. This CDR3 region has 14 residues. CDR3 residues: CAISESVRGSPLHF. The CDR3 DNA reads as TGTGCCATCAGTGAGTCGGTGCGAGGATCACCCCTCCACTTT.

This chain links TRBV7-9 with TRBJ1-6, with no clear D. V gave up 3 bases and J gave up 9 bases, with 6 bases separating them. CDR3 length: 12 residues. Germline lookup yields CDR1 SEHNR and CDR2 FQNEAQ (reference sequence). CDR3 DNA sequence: TGTGCCAGCAGCTTTGAGGGTTCACCCCTCCACTTT. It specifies CASSFEGSPLHF.

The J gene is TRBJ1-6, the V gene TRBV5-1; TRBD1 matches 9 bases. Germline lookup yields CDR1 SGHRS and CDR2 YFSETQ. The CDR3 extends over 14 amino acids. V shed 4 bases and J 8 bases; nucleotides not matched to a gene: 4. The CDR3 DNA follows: TGCGCCAGCAGCCCAGGGACAGGGCATTCACCCCTCCACTTT. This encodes CASSPGTGHSPLHF.

CDR3 residues: CASTRLAGGNEQYF. For the CDR3, the DNA is TGTGCCAGCACCAGACTAGCGGGAGGCAACGAGCAGTACTTC. The chain links TRBV2 to TRBJ2-7, with 13 bases aligning to TRBD2. Germline CDR1 is SNHLY and CDR2 is FYNNEI. This CDR3 comprises 14 residues. V dropped 7 bases and J dropped 5; count of bases not matched to a gene: 5.

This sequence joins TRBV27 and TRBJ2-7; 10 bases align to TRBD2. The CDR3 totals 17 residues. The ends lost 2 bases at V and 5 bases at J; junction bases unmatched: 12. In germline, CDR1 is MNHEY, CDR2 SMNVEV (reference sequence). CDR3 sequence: CASSLGLASGSFHEQYF. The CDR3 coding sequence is TGTGCCAGCAGTTTAGGTCTCGCTAGCGGGAGTTTCCACGAGCAGTACTTC.

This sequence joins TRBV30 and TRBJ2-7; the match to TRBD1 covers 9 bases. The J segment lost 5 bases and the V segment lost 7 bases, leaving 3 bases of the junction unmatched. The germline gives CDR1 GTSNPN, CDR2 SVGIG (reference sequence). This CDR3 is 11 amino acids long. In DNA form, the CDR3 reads TGTGCCTCCGGGACAGGGAACGAGCAGTACTTC. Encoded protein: CASGTGNEQYF.

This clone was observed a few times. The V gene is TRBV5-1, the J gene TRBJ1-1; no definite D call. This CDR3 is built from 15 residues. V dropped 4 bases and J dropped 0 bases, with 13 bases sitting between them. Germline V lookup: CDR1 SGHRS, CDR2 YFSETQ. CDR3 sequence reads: CASSAGYGMNTEAFF. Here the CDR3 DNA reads TGCGCCAGCAGCGCGGGGTATGGGATGAACACTGAAGCTTTCTTT. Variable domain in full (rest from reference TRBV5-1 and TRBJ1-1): KAGVTQTPRYLIKTRGQQVTLSCSPISGHRSVSWYQQTPGQGLQFLFEYFSETQRNKGNFPGRFSGRQFSNSRSEMNVSTLELGDSALYLCASSAGYGMNTEAFFGQGTRLTVV.

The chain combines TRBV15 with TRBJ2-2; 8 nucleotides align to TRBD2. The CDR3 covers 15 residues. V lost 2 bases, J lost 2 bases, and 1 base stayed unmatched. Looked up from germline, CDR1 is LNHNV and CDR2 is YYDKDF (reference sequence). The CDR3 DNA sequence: TGTGCCACCAGCAGACGGGGGGGAAACACCGGGGAGCTGTTTTTT. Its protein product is CATSRRGGNTGELFF.